This T cell receptor (beta chain) was sequenced for a study of T cell repertoires in cytomegalovirus infection. From the reads, TCRdb called clonotypes with MiXCR, one entry per CDR3 protein. This sample has some 310,000 distinct CDR3 sequences, with around a quarter found just once. This clonotype was counted ten times or more. What it binds is not known. V lost 3 bases and J 8 bases, leaving 16 bases between the germline ends. This CDR3 is 14 amino acids long. Sample: cultured PBMCs, taken from culture after CMV antigen stimulation. This clonotype was sampled from a human donor in good health (CMV status not recorded). Some clones in this sample may be carry-over from other donors' samples. The V call is TRBV12-3 or TRBV12-4, the J call TRBJ1-2; D is perhaps TRBD1 (6 bases). DNA for the CDR3: TGTGCCAGCAGTTTGGCACAGGGAGCGGGCGGCTACACCTTC. This sequence encodes CASSLAQGAGGYTF.